This paragraph covers one TCR beta chain sequence. The data derive from a study of monozygotic twins with inflammatory bowel disease. TCR libraries each used about 4,000 ng of total RNA. Incorporation of UMIs carrying a 6-nucleotide sample barcode was performed by template switching. TCRdb reprocessed the 5' RACE reads and keeps a single row for each CDR3 protein, giving no DNA. Recorded here are about 300,000 distinct CDR3 sequences; the top ten clones represent 5.6%. The length of the CDR3 is 13 residues. The germline V gene encodes CDR1 DFQATT and CDR2 SNEGSKA (reference sequence). V usage is TRBV20-1 and J usage is TRBJ1-2. The TCR originated in a human donor with ulcerative colitis or Crohn's disease, or a healthy co-twin of an affected twin (not recorded which). The source material was blood. CDR3 region: CSARDLVNRGYTF.